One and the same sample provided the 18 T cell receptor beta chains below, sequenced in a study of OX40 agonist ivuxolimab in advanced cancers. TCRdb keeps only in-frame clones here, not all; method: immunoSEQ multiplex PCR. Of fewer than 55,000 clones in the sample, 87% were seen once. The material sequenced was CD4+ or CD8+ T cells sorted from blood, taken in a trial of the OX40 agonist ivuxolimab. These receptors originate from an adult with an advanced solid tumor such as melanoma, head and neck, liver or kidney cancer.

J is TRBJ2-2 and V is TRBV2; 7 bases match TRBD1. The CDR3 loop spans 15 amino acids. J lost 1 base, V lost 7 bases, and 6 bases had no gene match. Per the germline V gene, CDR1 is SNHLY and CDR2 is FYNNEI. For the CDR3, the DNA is TGTGCCAGCAAGCAACAGGGGCAGAACACCGGGGAGCTGTTTTTT. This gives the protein CASKQQGQNTGELFF.

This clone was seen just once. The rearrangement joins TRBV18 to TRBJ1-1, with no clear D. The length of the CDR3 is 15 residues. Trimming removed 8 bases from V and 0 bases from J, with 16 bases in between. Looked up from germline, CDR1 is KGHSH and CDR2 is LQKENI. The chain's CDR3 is CASARSERLNTEAFF. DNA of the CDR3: TGTGCCAGCGCAAGGTCGGAGCGATTGAACACTGAAGCTTTCTTT.

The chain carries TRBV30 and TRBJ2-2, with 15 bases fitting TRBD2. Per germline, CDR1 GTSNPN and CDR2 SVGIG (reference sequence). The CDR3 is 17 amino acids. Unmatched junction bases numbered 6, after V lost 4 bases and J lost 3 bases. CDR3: CAWTIGTSGGYTGELFF. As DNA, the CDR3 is TGTGCCTGGACTATCGGGACTAGCGGGGGGTACACCGGGGAGCTGTTTTTT.

The CDR3 bases are TGTGCCAGTAGGGGACATGATACTTCGGGACTCAATCAGCCCCAGCATTTT. It translates to CASRGHDTSGLNQPQHF. The gene calls are TRBV28 and TRBJ1-5; tentatively, D is TRBD1 (6 bases). V was clipped by 9 bases and J by 3 bases, with 24 bases between them. Germline lookup yields CDR1 MDHEN and CDR2 SYDVKM. This CDR3 has 17 amino acids. The complete variable domain, with remaining parts taken from reference TRBV28 and TRBJ1-5, reads DVKVTQSSRYLVKRTGEKVFLECVQDMDHENMFWYRQDPGLGLRLIYFSYDVKMKEKGDIPEGYSVSREKKERFSLILESASTNQTSMYLCASRGHDTSGLNQPQHFGDGTRLSIL.

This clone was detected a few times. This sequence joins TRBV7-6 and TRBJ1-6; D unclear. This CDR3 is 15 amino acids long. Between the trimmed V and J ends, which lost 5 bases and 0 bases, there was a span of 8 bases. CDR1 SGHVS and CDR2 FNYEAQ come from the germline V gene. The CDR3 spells CASSKATSYNSPLHF. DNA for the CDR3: TGTGCCAGCAGCAAAGCGACCTCCTATAATTCACCCCTCCACTTT.

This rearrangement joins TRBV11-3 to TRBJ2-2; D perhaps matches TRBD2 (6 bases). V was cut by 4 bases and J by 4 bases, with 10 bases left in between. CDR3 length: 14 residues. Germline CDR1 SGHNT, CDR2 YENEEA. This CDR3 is CASSSDYRTGELFF. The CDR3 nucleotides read TGTGCCAGCAGCTCGGACTACCGCACCGGGGAGCTGTTTTTT.

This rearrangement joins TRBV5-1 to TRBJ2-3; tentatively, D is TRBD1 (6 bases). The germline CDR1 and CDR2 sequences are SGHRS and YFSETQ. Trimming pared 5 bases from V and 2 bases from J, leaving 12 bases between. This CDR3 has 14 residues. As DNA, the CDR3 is TGCGCCAGCAGGCAGGGGACGAACACAGATACGCAGTATTTT. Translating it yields CASRQGTNTDTQYF. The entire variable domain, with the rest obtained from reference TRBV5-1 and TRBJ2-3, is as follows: KAGVTQTPRYLIKTRGQQVTLSCSPISGHRSVSWYQQTPGQGLQFLFEYFSETQRNKGNFPGRFSGRQFSNSRSEMNVSTLELGDSALYLCASRQGTNTDTQYFGPGTRLTVL.

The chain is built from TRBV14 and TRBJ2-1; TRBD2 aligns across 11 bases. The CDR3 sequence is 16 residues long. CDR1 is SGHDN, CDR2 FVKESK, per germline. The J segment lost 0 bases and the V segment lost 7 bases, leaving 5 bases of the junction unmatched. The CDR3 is CASTSLAGGSYNEQFF. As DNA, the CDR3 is TGTGCCAGCACCAGTCTAGCGGGAGGCTCCTACAATGAGCAGTTCTTC.

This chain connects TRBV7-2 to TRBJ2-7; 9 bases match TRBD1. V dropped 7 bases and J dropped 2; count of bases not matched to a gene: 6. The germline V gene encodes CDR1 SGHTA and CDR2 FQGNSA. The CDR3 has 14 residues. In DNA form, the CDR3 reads TGTGCCAGCAACCCCGGGACAGGGACCTACGAGCAGTACTTC. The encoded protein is CASNPGTGTYEQYF.

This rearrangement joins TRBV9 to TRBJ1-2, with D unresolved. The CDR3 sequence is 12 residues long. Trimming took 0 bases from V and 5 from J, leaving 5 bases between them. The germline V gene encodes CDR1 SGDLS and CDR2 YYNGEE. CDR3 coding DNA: TGTGCCAGCAGCGTAGTAAAGTATGGCTACACCTTC. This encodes CASSVVKYGYTF.

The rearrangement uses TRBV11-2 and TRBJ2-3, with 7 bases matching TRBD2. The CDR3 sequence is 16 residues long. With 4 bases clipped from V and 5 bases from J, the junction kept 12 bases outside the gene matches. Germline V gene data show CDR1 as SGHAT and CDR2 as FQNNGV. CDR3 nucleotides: TGTGCCAGCAGCTATAACGCGGGAGTGAGTGGAGATACGCAGTATTTT. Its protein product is CASSYNAGVSGDTQYF. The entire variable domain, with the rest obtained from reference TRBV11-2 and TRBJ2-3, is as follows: EAGVAQSPRYKIIEKRQSVAFWCNPISGHATLYWYQQILGQGPKLLIQFQNNGVVDDSQLPKDRFSAERLKGVDSTLKIQPAKLEDSAVYLCASSYNAGVSGDTQYFGPGTRLTVL.

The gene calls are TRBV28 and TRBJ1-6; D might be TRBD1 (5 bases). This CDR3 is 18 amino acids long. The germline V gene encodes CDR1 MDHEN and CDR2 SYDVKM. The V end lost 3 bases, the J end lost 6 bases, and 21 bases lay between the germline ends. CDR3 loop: CASSLSDVWGRGNSPLHF. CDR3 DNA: TGTGCCAGCAGTTTGTCCGATGTGTGGGGCCGGGGTAATTCACCCCTCCACTTT.

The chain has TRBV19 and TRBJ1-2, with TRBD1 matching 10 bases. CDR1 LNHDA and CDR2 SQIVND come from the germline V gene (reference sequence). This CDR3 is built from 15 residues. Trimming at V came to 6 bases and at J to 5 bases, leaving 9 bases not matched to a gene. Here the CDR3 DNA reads TGTGCCAGTAGCCCCCCCGGGACAGGGGCATATGGCTACACCTTC. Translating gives CASSPPGTGAYGYTF. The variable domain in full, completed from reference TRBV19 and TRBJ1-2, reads DGGITQSPKYLFRKEGQNVTLSCEQNLNHDAMYWYRQDPGQGLRLIYYSQIVNDFQKGDIAEGYSVSREKKESFPLTVTSAQKNPTAFYLCASSPPGTGAYGYTFGSGTRLTVV.

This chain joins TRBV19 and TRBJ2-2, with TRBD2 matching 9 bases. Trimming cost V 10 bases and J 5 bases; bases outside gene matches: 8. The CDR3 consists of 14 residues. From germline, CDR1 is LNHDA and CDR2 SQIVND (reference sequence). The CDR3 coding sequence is TGTGCCACCCAGGTGGCGGGAGGGACCGGGGAGCTGTTTTTT. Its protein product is CATQVAGGTGELFF.

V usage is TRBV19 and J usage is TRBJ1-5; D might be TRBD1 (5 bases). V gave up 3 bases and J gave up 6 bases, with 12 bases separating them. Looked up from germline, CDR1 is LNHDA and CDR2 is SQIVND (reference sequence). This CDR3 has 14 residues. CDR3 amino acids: CASSMGGLTQPQHF. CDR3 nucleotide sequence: TGTGCCAGTAGTATGGGGGGGTTGACTCAGCCCCAGCATTTT.

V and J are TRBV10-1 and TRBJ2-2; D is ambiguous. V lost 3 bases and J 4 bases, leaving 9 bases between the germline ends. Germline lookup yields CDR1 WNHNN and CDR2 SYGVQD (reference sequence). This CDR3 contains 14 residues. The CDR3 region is CASSELAFTGELFF. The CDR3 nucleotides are TGCGCCAGCAGTGAATTGGCATTCACCGGGGAGCTGTTTTTT.

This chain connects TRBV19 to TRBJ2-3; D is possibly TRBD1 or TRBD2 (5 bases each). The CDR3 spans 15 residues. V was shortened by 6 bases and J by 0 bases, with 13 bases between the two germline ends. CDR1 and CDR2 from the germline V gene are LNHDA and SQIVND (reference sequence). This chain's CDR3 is CASRNLEGSTDTQYF. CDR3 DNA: TGTGCCAGTAGAAACCTAGAGGGGAGCACAGATACGCAGTATTTT. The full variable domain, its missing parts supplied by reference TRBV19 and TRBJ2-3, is DGGITQSPKYLFRKEGQNVTLSCEQNLNHDAMYWYRQDPGQGLRLIYYSQIVNDFQKGDIAEGYSVSREKKESFPLTVTSAQKNPTAFYLCASRNLEGSTDTQYFGPGTRLTVL.

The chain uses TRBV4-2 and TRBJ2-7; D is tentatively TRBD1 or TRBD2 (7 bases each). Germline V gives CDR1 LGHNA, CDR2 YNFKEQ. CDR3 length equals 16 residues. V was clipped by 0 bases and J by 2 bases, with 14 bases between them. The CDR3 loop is CASSQEWGRGPYEQYF. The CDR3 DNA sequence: TGTGCCAGCAGCCAAGAATGGGGGAGGGGGCCCTACGAGCAGTACTTC.